This entry describes one T cell receptor (beta chain). Because the CDR3 is missing its conserved closing phenylalanine or tryptophan, this is likely a read error. Three rounds of nested PCR, following a modified ARM-PCR protocol, produced the TCRbeta library. TCRdb independently ran MiXCR on the multiplex PCR reads; one entry per CDR3 protein. Among approximately 68,000 distinct CDR3 sequences listed, roughly three quarters were seen once. This sample was included in a study of tumor and adjacent non-tumor tissue in lung cancer. Study details: There were 12 adenocarcinoma, a couple of squamous cell carcinoma and 1 small cell lung cancer cases. Samples averaged about 4.3 million productive TCRbeta reads each.

CDR1 and CDR2 (germline): MNHNS, SASEGT. V lost 3 bases to trimming and J lost 3 bases, with 13 bases between them. The CDR3 contains 15 residues. RNA was extracted from bulk tissue without any cell sorting. Distant lung tissue was collected more than 3 cm away from the tumor edge. Sequenced sample: distant non-tumor lung tissue. This receptor was taken from a man between 60 and 75 years old with non-small cell lung cancer. The rearrangement links TRBV6-1 to TRBJ2-3; D is uncertain. The CDR3 region is CASSESGWNTDTQYL. The CDR3 DNA is TGTGCCAGCAGTGAGAGTGGCTGGAATACAGATACGCAGTATCTT.